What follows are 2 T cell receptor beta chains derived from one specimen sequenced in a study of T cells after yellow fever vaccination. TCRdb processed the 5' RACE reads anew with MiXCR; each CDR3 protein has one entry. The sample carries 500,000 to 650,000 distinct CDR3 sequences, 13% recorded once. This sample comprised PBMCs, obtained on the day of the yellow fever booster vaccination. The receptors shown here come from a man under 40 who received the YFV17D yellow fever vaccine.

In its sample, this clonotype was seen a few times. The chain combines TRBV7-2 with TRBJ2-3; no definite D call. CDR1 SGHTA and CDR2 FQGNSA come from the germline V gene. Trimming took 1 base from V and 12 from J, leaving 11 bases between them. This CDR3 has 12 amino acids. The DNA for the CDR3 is TGTGCCAGCAGCTTAGTTTGGTCGCATCAGTATTTT. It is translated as CASSLVWSHQYF.

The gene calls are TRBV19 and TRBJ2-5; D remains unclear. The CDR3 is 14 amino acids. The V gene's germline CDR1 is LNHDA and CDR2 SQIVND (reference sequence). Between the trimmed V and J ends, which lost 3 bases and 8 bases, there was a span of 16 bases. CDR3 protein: CASSMGGDLPTQYF. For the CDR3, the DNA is TGTGCCAGTAGTATGGGTGGCGACCTCCCTACCCAGTACTTC.